This T cell receptor beta chain comes out of a study of cytotoxic CD8 clonotypes in ibrutinib-treated CLL. Whole-study context: Samples showed on average about 280,000 productive templates and roughly 90,000 productive rearrangements.

Germline CDR1 reads MDHEN; CDR2 reads SYDVKM. Trimming removed 2 bases at V and 6 bases at J, with 14 bases between. The CDR3 length is 15 residues. Using immunoSEQ multiplex PCR, the repertoire was profiled, and TCRdb retains in-frame clones only, with some absent. The sample yields some 140,000 clones, under 95% seen once. This receptor was obtained from a human donor with chronic lymphocytic leukemia. The sequences come from PBMCs, collected after 12 months of ibrutinib treatment. The V call is TRBV28, the J call TRBJ1-5, with a tentative D call TRBD1 (6 bases). CDR3 in amino acids: CASSLPTGLSQPQHF. The CDR3 nucleotides read TGTGCCAGCAGTTTACCTACAGGGTTGAGTCAGCCCCAGCATTTT.